This is a list of T cell receptor beta chains from one sample in a study of read filtering for tumor transcriptome and immune sequencing. TCRdb used MiXCR to reprocess the reads, holding one entry per CDR3 protein. The sample has some 140,000 distinct CDR3 sequences; approximately 13% are singletons. Sequenced sample: a population of CD138-negative cells sorted from bone marrow. These receptors were obtained from a donor at least 40 years old with multiple myeloma. Each CDR3 is given with its conserved first and last residue. The D gene is left open where the match is weak. Size tells how often a clone was seen (once, few, many) or the class of an expanded clone, and some rows leave it out.

j_call clone_size d_call v_call cdr3_aa cdr3_nt
TRBJ2-2 many TRBD1 TRBV7-3 CASRAQGDTGELFF TGTGCCAGCAGAGCACAGGGGGACACCGGGGAGCTGTTTTTT
TRBJ2-3 many - TRBV7-3 CASSSTGATDTQYF TGTGCCAGCAGCTCCACGGGGGCCACAGATACGCAGTATTTT
TRBJ2-7 many TRBD2 TRBV27 CASSLGTKTTQQYF TGTGCCAGCAGCCTCGGGACTAAGACTACGCAGCAGTACTTC
TRBJ2-1 - TRBD2 TRBV10-2 CASSGRSGTSGRATSGEQFF TGCGCCAGCAGTGGCCGCTCCGGGACTAGCGGGAGGGCCACTTCAGGAGAGCAGTTCTTC
TRBJ2-7 few - TRBV5-1 CASSLERGFSYEQYF TGCGCCAGCAGCTTGGAGAGGGGTTTCTCCTACGAGCAGTACTTC
TRBJ2-7 many TRBD1 TRBV12-3/TRBV12-4 CASRTTGGSTYEQYF TGTGCCAGCAGGACGACAGGGGGCTCGACCTACGAGCAGTACTTC
TRBJ1-5 many - TRBV6-1 CATSESIWQPQHF TGTGCCACCTCCGAAAGTATTTGGCAGCCCCAGCATTTT
TRBJ2-5 many - TRBV27 CASSTHGTLQETQYF TGTGCCAGCAGTACCCATGGGACGTTGCAGGAGACCCAGTACTTC
TRBJ2-1 many - TRBV11-2 CASSLIAKEQFF TGTGCCAGCAGCTTAATAGCGAAAGAGCAGTTCTTC
TRBJ2-1 - TRBD2 TRBV10-3 CAISDRSSGMNEQFF TGTGCCATCAGTGACAGGTCTAGCGGGATGAATGAGCAGTTCTTC
TRBJ1-1 few - TRBV29-1 CSLTTVSTEAFF TGCAGCTTGACGACGGTGTCGACTGAAGCTTTCTTT
TRBJ2-2 - - TRBV29-1 CSVIGTLNTGELFF TGCAGCGTTATCGGGACACTCAACACCGGGGAGCTGTTTTTT
TRBJ1-1 few - TRBV29-1 CSVEDLGGGGATEAFF TGCAGCGTTGAAGATCTGGGGGGAGGGGGGGCCACTGAAGCTTTCTTT
TRBJ2-5 many - TRBV7-9 CASSPYRIQETQYF TGTGCCAGCAGCCCCTATCGGATACAAGAGACCCAGTACTTC
TRBJ2-1 many - TRBV27 CASSSYWRYNEQFF TGTGCCAGCAGTTCCTACTGGCGGTACAATGAGCAGTTCTTC
TRBJ2-3 many TRBD1 TRBV7-3 CASSKGQGFGTDTQYF TGTGCCAGCAGCAAGGGACAGGGGTTCGGCACAGATACGCAGTATTTT
TRBJ2-5 - TRBD2 TRBV7-2 CASSPGTSGETQYF TGTGCCAGCAGTCCCGGGACTAGCGGCGAGACCCAGTACTTC
TRBJ2-2 many TRBD2 TRBV27 CASNRLAGDTGELFF TGTGCCAGCAATCGACTAGCGGGCGACACCGGGGAGCTGTTTTTT
TRBJ2-2 once - TRBV7-2 CASSLGFANIGELFF TGTGCCAGCAGCTTAGGGTTCGCGAACATCGGGGAGCTGTTTTTT
TRBJ2-3 - - TRBV5-5 CASSLSRLTTDTQYF TGTGCCAGCAGCTTGAGTCGGCTGACTACAGATACGCAGTATTTT
TRBJ2-7 - TRBD2 TRBV7-9 CASSLGEGLIYEQYF TGTGCCAGCAGCTTAGGGGAGGGCCTCATCTACGAGCAGTACTTC
TRBJ1-5 many - TRBV18 CASSRQPRGFSNQPQHF TGTGCCAGCTCACGGCAGCCCCGGGGGTTTAGCAATCAGCCCCAGCATTTT
TRBJ1-1 few - TRBV7-2 CASSSLVLGGTEAFF TGTGCCAGCAGCTCTCTAGTGCTGGGGGGGACTGAAGCTTTCTTT
TRBJ1-5 many - TRBV19 CASSRVVLNQPQHF TGTGCCAGTAGTCGAGTAGTGCTCAATCAGCCCCAGCATTTT
TRBJ1-2 many - TRBV7-8 CASSLDQAGYTF TGTGCCAGCAGCTTAGATCAGGCTGGCTACACCTTC
TRBJ2-3 - TRBD2 TRBV7-9 CASSLRLATYILDTQYF TGTGCCAGCAGCTTAAGACTAGCAACCTATATTTTAGATACGCAGTATTTT
TRBJ2-1 many TRBD2 TRBV6-6 CASSYPGTSGSHEQFF TGTGCCAGCAGTTACCCCGGGACTAGCGGGAGCCATGAGCAGTTCTTC
TRBJ2-5 many TRBD2 TRBV10-3 CAISEPGLAGEETQYF TGTGCCATCAGTGAGCCGGGACTAGCGGGAGAAGAGACCCAGTACTTC
TRBJ2-7 many TRBD1 TRBV18 CASSPQLGQGAEQYF TGTGCCAGCTCACCGCAATTGGGACAGGGGGCCGAGCAGTACTTC
TRBJ2-2 many - TRBV15 CATSRDPNTGELFF TGTGCCACCAGCAGAGATCCCAACACCGGGGAGCTGTTTTTT
TRBJ2-2 many TRBD1 TRBV5-4 CASSRQGPTGELFF TGTGCCAGCAGTAGACAGGGACCCACCGGGGAGCTGTTTTTT
TRBJ1-2 many - TRBV3-1 CASSQGTGTGYGYTF TGTGCCAGCAGCCAAGGTACAGGGACGGGCTATGGCTACACCTTC
TRBJ2-1 many - TRBV11-3 CASSPRTGTSGTVYNEQFF TGTGCCAGCAGCCCTCGGACAGGGACGAGCGGGACCGTCTACAATGAGCAGTTCTTC
TRBJ2-2 many - TRBV7-3 CASRVSTTGELFF TGTGCCAGCAGGGTCTCGACGACCGGGGAGCTGTTTTTT
TRBJ2-5 - - TRBV12-3/TRBV12-4 CASSLAGSYQETQYF TGTGCCAGCAGTTTAGCCGGGAGCTACCAAGAGACCCAGTACTTC
TRBJ1-2 - - TRBV14 CASSQEMGASGYTF TGTGCCAGCAGCCAAGAGATGGGGGCGAGTGGCTACACCTTC